A single T cell receptor beta chain is shown here with its context. Its antigen is unknown. This may arise from a read error, as a much more abundant clone is one base away. TCRdb's table, derived via immunoSEQ multiplex PCR, lists solely in-frame clones and lacks some. The data show under 100,000 clones, with 81% seen just once and 4.6% held by the top ten. Germline CDR1 reads SGHRS; CDR2 reads YFSETQ. This CDR3 contains 15 residues. The V gene lost 4 bases and the J gene lost 7 bases, with 18 bases spanning the gap. This specimen belongs to a study of OX40 agonist ivuxolimab in advanced cancers. The study, taken as a whole, reports: Averaging showed that CD8+ T cells had more expanded clones than CD4+ did.

The sample here was CD4+ or CD8+ T cells sorted from blood, taken in a trial of the OX40 agonist ivuxolimab. The J gene is TRBJ2-1, the V gene TRBV5-1, with D maybe TRBD1 (6 bases). This clonotype was obtained from an adult with an advanced solid tumor such as melanoma, head and neck, liver or kidney cancer. In nucleotides, the CDR3 is TGCGCCAGCAGCCCCACACAGGGATCGGGTAATGAGCAGTTCTTC. This translates into CASSPTQGSGNEQFF.